Below are 17 T cell receptor beta chains sequenced from a single sample in a study of blood T cell repertoires in COVID-19 (TCRdb year 2020). Receptor libraries were prepared by the immunoSEQ multiplex PCR assay. TCRdb's version of the immuneACCESS table is confined to in-frame rearrangements and falls short of the full clone set. An unresolved V gene accounts for under half of the shortfall where checked; the remainder is of unknown origin. Counted in this sample were 350,000 to 400,000 clones; approximately 86% of them appeared once. The biggest ten clones account for about 7.6% of the sample. Sequenced material: peripheral blood. The source is an older woman with COVID-19, enrolled during active disease.

The CDR3 loop is CASSRTSGGSTDTQYF. The CDR3 DNA reads as TGTGCCAGCAGTCGGACTAGCGGGGGGTCCACAGATACGCAGTATTTT. This chain connects TRBV3-1 (or the pseudogene TRBV3-2) to TRBJ2-3; TRBD2 aligns across 14 bases. The germline V gene has CDR1 LGHDT and CDR2 YNNKEL (reference sequence). This CDR3 region has 16 residues. The ends lost 6 bases at V and 2 bases at J; junction bases unmatched: 4.

This sequence joins TRBV6-2 or TRBV6-3 and TRBJ2-7; TRBD1 agrees at 9 bases. Per germline, CDR1 MNHEY and CDR2 SVGEGT. The length of the CDR3 is 14 residues. The V gene end was trimmed by 4 bases and the J gene end by 2 bases; junction bases not matched to a gene: 3. The CDR3 spells CASSSWTGAYEQYF. The CDR3 nucleotides read TGTGCCAGCAGTTCGTGGACAGGGGCCTACGAGCAGTACTTC.

The chain is built from TRBV3-1 (or the pseudogene TRBV3-2) and TRBJ1-3; D not certain. Trimming stripped 0 bases from V and 0 bases from J, with 9 bases between. This CDR3 comprises 16 residues. Germline V gives CDR1 LGHDT, CDR2 YNNKEL (reference sequence). CDR3 nucleotides: TGTGCCAGCAGCCAAGAGCACGGGGTCTCTGGAAACACCATATATTTT. Protein: CASSQEHGVSGNTIYF.

This clone was detected only once. This chain links TRBV4-1 with TRBJ2-5, with no clear D. Trimming removed 2 bases from V and 2 bases from J, with 9 bases in between. The CDR3 extends over 14 amino acids. Looked up from germline, CDR1 is MGHRA and CDR2 is YSYEKL. As DNA, the CDR3 is TGCGCCAGCAGCCAACCGACTCCTCAAGAGACCCAGTACTTC. Encoded protein: CASSQPTPQETQYF.

The chain couples TRBV7-3 to TRBJ1-1; D call uncertain. Germline V gene lookup returns CDR1 SGHTA and CDR2 FQGTGA. The germline V and J ends were trimmed by 1 base and 5 bases, with 14 bases remaining between them. The CDR3 has 15 amino acids. Here the CDR3 DNA reads TGTGCCAGCAGCTTAAGCGGACTGGGCGAAACTGAAGCTTTCTTT. As protein: CASSLSGLGETEAFF.

The gene calls are TRBV5-6 and TRBJ1-3, with D perhaps matching TRBD1 (5 bases). Trimming shortened V by 5 bases and J by 0 bases, and 15 bases separated the two germline ends. Germline CDR1 reads SGHDT; CDR2 reads YYEEEE. This CDR3 spans 16 amino acids. The CDR3 is CASSGGLFTSGNTIYF. CDR3 coding DNA: TGTGCCAGCAGTGGGGGACTCTTCACCTCTGGAAACACCATATATTTT. The full variable domain, completed using reference TRBV5-6 and TRBJ1-3, is DAGVTQSPTHLIKTRGQQVTLRCSPKSGHDTVSWYQQALGQGPQFIFQYYEEEERQRGNFPDRFSGHQFPNYSSELNVNALLLGDSALYLCASSGGLFTSGNTIYFGEGSWLTVV.

This clone has just a few counts. V usage is TRBV4-2 and J usage is TRBJ2-1, with D possibly being TRBD2 (7 bases). Per germline, CDR1 LGHNA and CDR2 YNFKEQ. The CDR3 sequence is 14 residues long. V was pared by 2 bases and J by 8 bases, with 13 bases between. The CDR3 loop is CASSQPGGADEQFF. As DNA, the CDR3 is TGTGCCAGCAGCCAACCTGGGGGGGCGGATGAGCAGTTCTTC.

V is TRBV10-2 and J is TRBJ2-5; 11 nucleotides agree with TRBD2. V was clipped by 7 bases and J by 4 bases; unmatched bases: 8. Germline-derived CDR1 and CDR2 are WSHSY and SAAADI. This CDR3 has 15 residues. Here the CDR3 reads CASMLAGGPLETQYF. CDR3 nucleotide sequence: TGCGCCAGCATGTTAGCGGGGGGGCCGTTAGAGACCCAGTACTTC.

V usage is TRBV4-1 and J usage is TRBJ1-5; 7 positions match TRBD1. Germline assignment: CDR1 MGHRA and CDR2 YSYEKL. This CDR3 is 17 amino acids long. The junction had 13 bases not matched to a gene; V was cut back by 2 bases and J by 6 bases. Here the CDR3 reads CASSQPLDGSGGQPQHF. The CDR3 DNA sequence: TGCGCCAGCAGCCAACCCCTAGACGGCTCAGGGGGTCAGCCCCAGCATTTT.

This clone showed up just once. The chain has TRBV5-1 and TRBJ2-2, with 12 bases identical to TRBD2. This CDR3 spans 15 amino acids. Per germline, CDR1 SGHRS and CDR2 YFSETQ. V dropped 5 bases and J dropped 5; count of bases not matched to a gene: 4. CDR3 nucleotide sequence: TGCGCCAGCAGACCCACTAGCGGGGGGACCGGGGAGCTGTTTTTT. Its protein is CASRPTSGGTGELFF.

The table lists this clone with a count of one. The chain employs TRBV14 and TRBJ2-3, with 8 bases matching TRBD1. The germline CDR1 and CDR2 sequences are SGHDN and FVKESK. V lost 4 bases and J lost 1; bases outside the gene matches: 10. The length of the CDR3 is 17 residues. Here the CDR3 reads CASSPPRQQGGTDTQYF. The DNA for the CDR3 is TGTGCCAGCAGCCCCCCGCGGCAACAGGGGGGCACAGATACGCAGTATTTT.

The CDR3 reads CASSKLMTSGVDGELFF. CDR3 bases: TGTGCCAGCAGCAAACTGATGACTAGCGGGGTTGACGGGGAGCTGTTTTTT. The rearrangement links TRBV7-2 to TRBJ2-2, with 11 bases identical to TRBD2. The V gene end was trimmed by 5 bases and the J gene end by 7 bases; junction bases not matched to a gene: 12. The CDR3 sequence is 17 residues long. CDR1 is SGHTA and CDR2 is FQGNSA in the germline V gene.

The chain recombines TRBV9 with TRBJ2-5, with D perhaps matching TRBD1 (6 bases). The CDR3 contains 13 residues. Trimming cost V 3 bases and J 2 bases, with 8 bases left between them. Germline CDR1 is SGDLS and CDR2 is YYNGEE. The CDR3 here is CASSAGDQETQYF. The CDR3 nucleotides are TGTGCCAGCAGCGCAGGGGATCAAGAGACCCAGTACTTC.

The chain employs TRBV14 and TRBJ2-3; 9 nucleotides match TRBD2. V lost 6 bases and J lost 4; bases outside the gene matches: 8. Germline values: CDR1 SGHDN, CDR2 FVKESK. The CDR3 runs to 15 residues. CDR3 in DNA: TGTGCCAGCAGTACCGGGACTAGCCCGGCAGATACGCAGTATTTT. This gives the protein CASSTGTSPADTQYF. The full variable domain, completed using reference TRBV14 and TRBJ2-3, is EAGVTQFPSHSVIEKGQTVTLRCDPISGHDNLYWYRRVMGKEIKFLLHFVKESKQDESGMPNNRFLAERTGGTYSTLKVQPAELEDSGVYFCASSTGTSPADTQYFGPGTRLTVL.

The V call is TRBV29-1, the J call TRBJ1-5, with TRBD1 identical over 8 bases. V gave up 6 bases and J gave up 2 bases; unmatched junction bases: 6. CDR1 is SQVTM, CDR2 ANQGSEA, per germline. The CDR3 has 14 residues. The CDR3 DNA follows: TGCAGCGTGGCCGTGACAGGGGGCAATCAGCCCCAGCATTTT. Translation: CSVAVTGGNQPQHF.

The chain joins TRBV6-5 to TRBJ1-1; no clear D gene. The CDR3 is 13 residues long. Germline V lookup: CDR1 MNHEY, CDR2 SVGAGI. V lost 2 bases, J lost 5 bases, and 9 bases lay in between. The CDR3 DNA is TGTGCCAGCAGTTACCCAGGCTTTACTGAAGCTTTCTTT. Protein: CASSYPGFTEAFF.

The chain couples TRBV2 to TRBJ1-1; D remains ambiguous. Trimming removed 6 bases from V and 0 bases from J, with 11 bases in between. There are 14 residues in the CDR3. Germline values: CDR1 SNHLY, CDR2 FYNNEI. The CDR3 loop is CASRTTGMNTEAFF. The CDR3 region has the DNA TGTGCCAGCAGGACGACGGGGATGAACACTGAAGCTTTCTTT.